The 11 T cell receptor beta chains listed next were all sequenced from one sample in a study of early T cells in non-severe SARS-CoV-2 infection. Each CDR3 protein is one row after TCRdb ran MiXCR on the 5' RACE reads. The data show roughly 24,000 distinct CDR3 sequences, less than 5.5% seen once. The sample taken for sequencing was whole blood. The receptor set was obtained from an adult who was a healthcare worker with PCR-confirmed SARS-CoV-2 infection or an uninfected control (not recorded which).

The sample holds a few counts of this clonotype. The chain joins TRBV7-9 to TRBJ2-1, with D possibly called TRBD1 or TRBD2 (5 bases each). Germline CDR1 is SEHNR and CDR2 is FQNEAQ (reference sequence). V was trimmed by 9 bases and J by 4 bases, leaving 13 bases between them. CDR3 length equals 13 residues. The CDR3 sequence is CASLRGRYNEQFF. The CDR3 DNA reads TGTGCCAGTCTCCGGGGCCGATACAATGAGCAGTTCTTC.

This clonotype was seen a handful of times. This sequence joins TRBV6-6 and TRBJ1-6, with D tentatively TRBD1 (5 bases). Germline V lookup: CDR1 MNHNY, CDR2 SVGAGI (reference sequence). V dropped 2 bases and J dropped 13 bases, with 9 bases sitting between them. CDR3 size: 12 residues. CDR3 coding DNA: TGTGCCAGCAGTTACCCGCGGGGCCCCCTCCACTTT. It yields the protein CASSYPRGPLHF.

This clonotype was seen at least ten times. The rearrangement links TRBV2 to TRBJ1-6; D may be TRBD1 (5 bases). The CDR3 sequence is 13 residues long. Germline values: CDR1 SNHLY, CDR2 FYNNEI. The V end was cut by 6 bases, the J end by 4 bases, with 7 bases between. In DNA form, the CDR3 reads TGTGCCAGCAGGGACACGTATAATTCACCCCTCCACTTT. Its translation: CASRDTYNSPLHF.

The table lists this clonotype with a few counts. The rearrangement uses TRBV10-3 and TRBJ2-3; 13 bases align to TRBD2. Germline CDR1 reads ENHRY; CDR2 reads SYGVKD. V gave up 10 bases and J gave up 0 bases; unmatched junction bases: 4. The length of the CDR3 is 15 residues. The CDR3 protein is CASGLAGVSTDTQYF. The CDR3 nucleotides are TGTGCCAGCGGACTAGCGGGGGTGAGCACAGATACGCAGTATTTT.

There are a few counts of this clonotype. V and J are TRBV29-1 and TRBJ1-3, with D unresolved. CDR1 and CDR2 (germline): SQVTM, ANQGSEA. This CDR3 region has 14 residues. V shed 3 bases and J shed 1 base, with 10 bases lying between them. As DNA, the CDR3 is TGCAGCGTTGAGGCGGTGACGTCTGGAAACACCATATATTTT. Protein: CSVEAVTSGNTIYF.

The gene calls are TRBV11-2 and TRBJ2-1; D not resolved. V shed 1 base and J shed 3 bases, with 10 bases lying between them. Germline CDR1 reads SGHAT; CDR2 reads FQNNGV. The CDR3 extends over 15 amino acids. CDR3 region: CASSLGGNSYNEQFF. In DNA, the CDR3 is TGTGCCAGCAGCTTAGGGGGAAACAGCTACAATGAGCAGTTCTTC.

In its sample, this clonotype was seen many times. CDR3 region: CASSQQDLVTDTQYF. CDR3 in DNA: TGTGCCAGCAGCCAACAAGACTTGGTCACAGATACGCAGTATTTT. The chain combines TRBV3-1 with TRBJ2-3; D unresolved. The germline gives CDR1 LGHDT, CDR2 YNNKEL (reference sequence). V was cut by 2 bases and J by 2 bases, with 11 bases left in between. The CDR3 is 15 amino acids.

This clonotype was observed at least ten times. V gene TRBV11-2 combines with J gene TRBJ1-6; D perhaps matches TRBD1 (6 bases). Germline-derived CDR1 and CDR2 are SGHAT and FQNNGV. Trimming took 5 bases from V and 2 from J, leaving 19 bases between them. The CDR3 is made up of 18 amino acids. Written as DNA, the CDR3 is TGTGCCAGCAGCCCCCAGGGGCGGGAGGGGCCCTATAATTCACCCCTCCACTTT. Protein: CASSPQGREGPYNSPLHF.

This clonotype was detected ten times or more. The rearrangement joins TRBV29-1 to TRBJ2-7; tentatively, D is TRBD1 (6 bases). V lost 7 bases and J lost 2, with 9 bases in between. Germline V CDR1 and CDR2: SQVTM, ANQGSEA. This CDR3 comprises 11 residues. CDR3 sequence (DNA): TGCAGCGGCAGACAGGCCTACGAGCAGTACTTC. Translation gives CSGRQAYEQYF.

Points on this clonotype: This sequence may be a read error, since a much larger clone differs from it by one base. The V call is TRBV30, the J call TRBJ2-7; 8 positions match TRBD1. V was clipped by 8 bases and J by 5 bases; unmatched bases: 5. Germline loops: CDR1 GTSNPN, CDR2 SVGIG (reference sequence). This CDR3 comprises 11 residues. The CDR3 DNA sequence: TGTGCCCGGGCGACAGGGGACGAGCAGTACTTC. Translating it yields CARATGDEQYF.

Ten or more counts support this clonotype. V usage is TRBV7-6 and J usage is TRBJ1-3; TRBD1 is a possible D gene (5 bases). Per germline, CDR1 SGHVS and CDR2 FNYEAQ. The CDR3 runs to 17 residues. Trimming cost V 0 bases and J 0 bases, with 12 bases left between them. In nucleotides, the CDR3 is TGTGCCAGCAGCTTAGCGGATACCAGGGTCTCTGGAAACACCATATATTTT. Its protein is CASSLADTRVSGNTIYF.